The source of this T cell receptor beta chain is a study of blood T cell repertoires in COVID-19. Overall study: Some COVID-19 samples were acute and others convalescent; all came from the United States, Italy and Spain. PBMCs, B-cell-depleted T cells, or T cells were the source of the cDNA or gDNA that made up the material.

In the study's own analysis: The assay estimated nucleated cells by amplifying reference gene primers. Clones were read by immunoSEQ multiplex PCR, and TCRdb kept only the in-frame ones, dropping some. V and J calls and clone size come straight from that table; D and trimming were deduced from the DNA. This table holds 250,000 to 300,000 clones, about nine tenths found once. The sequence was obtained from a middle-aged man with acute or convalescent COVID-19. The specimen was peripheral blood.

CDR3 region: CASSYHYSRQGEIEAFF. As DNA, the CDR3 is TGTGCCAGCAGTTACCATTACTCCCGACAGGGAGAGATTGAAGCTTTCTTT. The J gene is TRBJ1-1, the V gene TRBV6-2 or TRBV6-3, with 7 bases identical to TRBD1. V dropped 2 bases and J dropped 7; count of bases not matched to a gene: 16. The length of the CDR3 is 17 residues. From germline, CDR1 is MNHEY and CDR2 SVGEGT.